A selection of T cell receptor beta chains follows, all from one sample in a study of blood T cell repertoires in COVID-19. Assay used: immunoSEQ multiplex PCR; TCRdb lists only in-frame clones, some missing. The sample records about 500,000 clones, roughly 91% being singletons. The sequenced sample consisted of peripheral blood. Receptors were obtained from a woman between 45 and 65 years old with COVID-19, enrolled during active disease. Both conserved end residues are part of each CDR3. Fields, in order: D gene, clone size, J gene, V gene, CDR3 protein, CDR3 DNA. D genes are given only for firm matches. Size tells how often a clone was seen (once, few, many) or the class of an expanded clone, and some rows leave it out.

TRBD1 . TRBJ1-1 TRBV5-1 CASSLGQGGVEAFF TGCGCCAGCAGCTTGGGACAGGGGGGTGTTGAAGCTTTCTTT
. . TRBJ1-2 TRBV11-2 CASSTPGGSYGYTF TGTGCCAGCAGCACCCCGGGGGGGAGCTATGGCTACACCTTC
. . TRBJ1-1 TRBV28 CASSYSQGHDTEAFF TGTGCCAGCAGCTACTCCCAGGGCCACGACACTGAAGCTTTCTTT
TRBD2 . TRBJ2-1 TRBV29-1 CSVEESRGETYNEQFF TGCAGCGTTGAAGAATCGCGGGGGGAAACCTACAATGAGCAGTTCTTC
. . TRBJ2-2 TRBV5-1 CASSLEGVTGELFF TGCGCCAGCAGCTTGGAGGGGGTAACCGGGGAGCTGTTTTTT
TRBD1 . TRBJ2-3 TRBV2 CASSRDRGLTDTQYF TGTGCCAGCAGTAGGGACAGGGGGCTCACAGATACGCAGTATTTT
. . TRBJ2-3 TRBV9 CASSAGIVREVADTQYF TGTGCCAGCAGCGCTGGTATAGTACGTGAGGTAGCCGATACGCAGTATTTT
TRBD2 once TRBJ2-1 TRBV19 CASSIVGGLAGYNEQFF TGTGCCAGTAGTATAGTAGGGGGACTAGCGGGGTACAATGAGCAGTTCTTC
. once TRBJ1-3 TRBV12-5 CASGLVGGTGNTIYF TGTGCTAGTGGTTTGGTAGGAGGTACTGGAAACACCATATATTTT
. . TRBJ2-1 TRBV3-1/TRBV3-2 CASSQDPTYNEQFF TGTGCCAGCAGCCAAGACCCCACCTACAATGAGCAGTTCTTC
. . TRBJ2-1 TRBV4-1 CASSHTGHPTYNEQFF TGCGCCAGCAGCCATACGGGACACCCTACCTACAATGAGCAGTTCTTC
TRBD1 . TRBJ1-1 TRBV5-1 CASTLFPGTGKNTEAFF TGCGCCAGCACTCTTTTCCCCGGGACAGGTAAGAACACTGAAGCTTTCTTT
TRBD1 . TRBJ1-5 TRBV6-2/TRBV6-3 CASSRDRGLNQPQHF TGTGCCAGCAGCAGAGACAGGGGGCTCAATCAGCCCCAGCATTTT
TRBD1 . TRBJ2-7 TRBV2 CASSPGQGLEQYF TGTGCCAGCAGTCCGGGACAGGGGCTCGAGCAGTACTTC
TRBD2 . TRBJ2-3 TRBV15 CATSRDLTSADTQYF TGTGCCACCAGCAGAGATCTCACTAGCGCAGATACGCAGTATTTT
. . TRBJ1-1 TRBV6-6 CASSYPSTEAFF TGTGCCAGCAGTTACCCGTCCACTGAAGCTTTCTTT
. . TRBJ2-7 TRBV3-1/TRBV3-2 CASSQGRAEGYEQYF TGTGCCAGCAGCCAAGGCCGAGCGGAGGGCTACGAGCAGTACTTC
TRBD1 . TRBJ1-5 TRBV30 CASGQGGNQPQHF TGTGCCTCCGGACAGGGTGGGAATCAGCCCCAGCATTTT
. once TRBJ2-5 TRBV10-3 CAISEPNSQGGAKETQYF TGTGCCATCAGTGAGCCTAACTCACAGGGTGGGGCGAAAGAGACCCAGTACTTC
TRBD1 . TRBJ2-7 TRBV11-2 CASSPRTGSYEQYF TGTGCCAGCAGCCCCCGGACAGGGAGCTACGAGCAGTACTTC
TRBD1 . TRBJ1-5 TRBV19 CASSGTGQQPQHF TGTGCCAGTAGTGGGACAGGTCAACAGCCCCAGCATTTT
TRBD2 once TRBJ2-5 TRBV10-3 CAISFGLEEETQYF TGTGCCATCAGCTTCGGACTAGAAGAAGAGACCCAGTACTTC
. . TRBJ1-2 TRBV15 CATSITHQSGGIGGYTF TGTGCCACCAGCATTACCCACCAAAGCGGGGGGATAGGTGGCTACACCTTC
. . TRBJ2-7 TRBV30 CAWASPRVPASEQYF TGTGCCTGGGCCTCTCCCCGGGTTCCCGCGAGCGAGCAGTACTTC
TRBD1 . TRBJ1-1 TRBV6-5 CASSRGNRGRTEAFF TGTGCCAGCAGTCGGGGGAACAGGGGTCGTACTGAAGCTTTCTTT
TRBD2 . TRBJ2-3 TRBV2 CASSEADRRGGLGTQYF TGTGCCAGCAGTGAAGCGGACCGGCGGGGGGGCCTAGGTACGCAGTATTTT
. few TRBJ1-3 TRBV3-1/TRBV3-2 CASREGNSLLNSGNTIYF TGTGCCAGCAGGGAGGGGAACTCTTTGCTCAACTCTGGAAACACCATATATTTT
. . TRBJ2-3 TRBV15 CATSRDLPDTQYF TGTGCCACCAGCAGAGACCTTCCAGATACGCAGTATTTT
TRBD2 . TRBJ2-7 TRBV12-5 CASGLGGRGYEQYF TGTGCTAGTGGTTTGGGAGGGAGGGGCTACGAGCAGTACTTC
. . TRBJ2-3 TRBV6-5 CASSYSRAPDTQYF TGTGCCAGCAGTTACTCGAGAGCACCAGATACGCAGTATTTT
. . TRBJ2-1 TRBV11-3 CAFQKLTRMECNEQFF TGTGCCTTCCAAAAGCTTACGCGGATGGAATGTAATGAGCAGTTCTTC
. . TRBJ1-1 TRBV6-5 CASRTPRDMLRAFF TGTGCCAGCCGTACCCCTCGGGACATGCTTCGGGCTTTCTTT
. . TRBJ2-4 TRBV19 CASSISGGITKNIQYF TGTGCCAGTAGTATTTCAGGCGGGATAACCAAAAACATTCAGTACTTC
TRBD1 . TRBJ1-3 TRBV30 CAWTEGANRDTIYF TGTGCCTGGACCGAGGGGGCTAACCGGGACACCATATATTTT
TRBD2 . TRBJ2-7 TRBV4-1 CASSLTGGTRDREQYF TGCGCCAGCAGCCTTACCGGGGGGACTAGGGATCGCGAGCAGTACTTC
. . TRBJ1-2 TRBV28 CASRTPRQLNNYGYTF TGTGCCAGCAGAACCCCCCGACAGCTAAATAACTATGGCTACACCTTC
TRBD2 . TRBJ2-4 TRBV27 CASSFLAGPPKNIQYF TGTGCCAGCAGTTTCCTAGCGGGGCCCCCCAAAAACATTCAGTACTTC
TRBD1 . TRBJ1-3 TRBV30 CAGGQGYSGNTIYF TGTGCCGGGGGACAGGGATACTCTGGAAACACCATATATTTT
. . TRBJ1-1 TRBV2 CASKGVWAAGAFF TGTGCCAGCAAGGGGGTTTGGGCAGCTGGAGCTTTCTTT
TRBD2 . TRBJ2-7 TRBV29-1 CSVALAGGLYEQYF TGCAGCGTTGCTTTAGCGGGTGGCCTTTACGAGCAGTACTTC
. . TRBJ1-5 TRBV4-1 CASSQDFGVVSNQPQHF TGCGCCAGCAGCCAAGATTTCGGGGTAGTGAGCAATCAGCCCCAGCATTTT
. . TRBJ1-5 TRBV12-3/TRBV12-4 CASSAVAGQPQHF TGTGCCAGCTCCGCCGTAGCTGGTCAGCCCCAGCATTTT
TRBD1 once TRBJ2-1 TRBV5-1 CASSPTGTGINEQFF TGCGCCAGCAGCCCGACCGGGACAGGTATCAATGAGCAGTTCTTC
. . TRBJ2-7 TRBV7-3 CASSTRDFLDNEQYF TGTGCCAGCAGCACACGGGACTTCCTGGACAACGAGCAGTACTTC
TRBD1 . TRBJ1-6 TRBV5-6 CASSPSDRGFNSPLHF TGTGCCAGCAGCCCCTCGGACAGGGGGTTTAATTCACCCCTCCACTTT
. . TRBJ1-4 TRBV11-2 CASSLDPANNEKLFF TGTGCCAGCAGCTTAGATCCAGCGAATAATGAAAAACTGTTTTTT
. . TRBJ1-1 TRBV2 CASSEEGGNTEAFF TGTGCCAGCAGTGAAGAAGGAGGGAACACTGAAGCTTTCTTT
. . TRBJ2-3 TRBV10-2 CASTPGITDTQYF TGCGCCAGCACCCCGGGGATCACAGATACGCAGTATTTT